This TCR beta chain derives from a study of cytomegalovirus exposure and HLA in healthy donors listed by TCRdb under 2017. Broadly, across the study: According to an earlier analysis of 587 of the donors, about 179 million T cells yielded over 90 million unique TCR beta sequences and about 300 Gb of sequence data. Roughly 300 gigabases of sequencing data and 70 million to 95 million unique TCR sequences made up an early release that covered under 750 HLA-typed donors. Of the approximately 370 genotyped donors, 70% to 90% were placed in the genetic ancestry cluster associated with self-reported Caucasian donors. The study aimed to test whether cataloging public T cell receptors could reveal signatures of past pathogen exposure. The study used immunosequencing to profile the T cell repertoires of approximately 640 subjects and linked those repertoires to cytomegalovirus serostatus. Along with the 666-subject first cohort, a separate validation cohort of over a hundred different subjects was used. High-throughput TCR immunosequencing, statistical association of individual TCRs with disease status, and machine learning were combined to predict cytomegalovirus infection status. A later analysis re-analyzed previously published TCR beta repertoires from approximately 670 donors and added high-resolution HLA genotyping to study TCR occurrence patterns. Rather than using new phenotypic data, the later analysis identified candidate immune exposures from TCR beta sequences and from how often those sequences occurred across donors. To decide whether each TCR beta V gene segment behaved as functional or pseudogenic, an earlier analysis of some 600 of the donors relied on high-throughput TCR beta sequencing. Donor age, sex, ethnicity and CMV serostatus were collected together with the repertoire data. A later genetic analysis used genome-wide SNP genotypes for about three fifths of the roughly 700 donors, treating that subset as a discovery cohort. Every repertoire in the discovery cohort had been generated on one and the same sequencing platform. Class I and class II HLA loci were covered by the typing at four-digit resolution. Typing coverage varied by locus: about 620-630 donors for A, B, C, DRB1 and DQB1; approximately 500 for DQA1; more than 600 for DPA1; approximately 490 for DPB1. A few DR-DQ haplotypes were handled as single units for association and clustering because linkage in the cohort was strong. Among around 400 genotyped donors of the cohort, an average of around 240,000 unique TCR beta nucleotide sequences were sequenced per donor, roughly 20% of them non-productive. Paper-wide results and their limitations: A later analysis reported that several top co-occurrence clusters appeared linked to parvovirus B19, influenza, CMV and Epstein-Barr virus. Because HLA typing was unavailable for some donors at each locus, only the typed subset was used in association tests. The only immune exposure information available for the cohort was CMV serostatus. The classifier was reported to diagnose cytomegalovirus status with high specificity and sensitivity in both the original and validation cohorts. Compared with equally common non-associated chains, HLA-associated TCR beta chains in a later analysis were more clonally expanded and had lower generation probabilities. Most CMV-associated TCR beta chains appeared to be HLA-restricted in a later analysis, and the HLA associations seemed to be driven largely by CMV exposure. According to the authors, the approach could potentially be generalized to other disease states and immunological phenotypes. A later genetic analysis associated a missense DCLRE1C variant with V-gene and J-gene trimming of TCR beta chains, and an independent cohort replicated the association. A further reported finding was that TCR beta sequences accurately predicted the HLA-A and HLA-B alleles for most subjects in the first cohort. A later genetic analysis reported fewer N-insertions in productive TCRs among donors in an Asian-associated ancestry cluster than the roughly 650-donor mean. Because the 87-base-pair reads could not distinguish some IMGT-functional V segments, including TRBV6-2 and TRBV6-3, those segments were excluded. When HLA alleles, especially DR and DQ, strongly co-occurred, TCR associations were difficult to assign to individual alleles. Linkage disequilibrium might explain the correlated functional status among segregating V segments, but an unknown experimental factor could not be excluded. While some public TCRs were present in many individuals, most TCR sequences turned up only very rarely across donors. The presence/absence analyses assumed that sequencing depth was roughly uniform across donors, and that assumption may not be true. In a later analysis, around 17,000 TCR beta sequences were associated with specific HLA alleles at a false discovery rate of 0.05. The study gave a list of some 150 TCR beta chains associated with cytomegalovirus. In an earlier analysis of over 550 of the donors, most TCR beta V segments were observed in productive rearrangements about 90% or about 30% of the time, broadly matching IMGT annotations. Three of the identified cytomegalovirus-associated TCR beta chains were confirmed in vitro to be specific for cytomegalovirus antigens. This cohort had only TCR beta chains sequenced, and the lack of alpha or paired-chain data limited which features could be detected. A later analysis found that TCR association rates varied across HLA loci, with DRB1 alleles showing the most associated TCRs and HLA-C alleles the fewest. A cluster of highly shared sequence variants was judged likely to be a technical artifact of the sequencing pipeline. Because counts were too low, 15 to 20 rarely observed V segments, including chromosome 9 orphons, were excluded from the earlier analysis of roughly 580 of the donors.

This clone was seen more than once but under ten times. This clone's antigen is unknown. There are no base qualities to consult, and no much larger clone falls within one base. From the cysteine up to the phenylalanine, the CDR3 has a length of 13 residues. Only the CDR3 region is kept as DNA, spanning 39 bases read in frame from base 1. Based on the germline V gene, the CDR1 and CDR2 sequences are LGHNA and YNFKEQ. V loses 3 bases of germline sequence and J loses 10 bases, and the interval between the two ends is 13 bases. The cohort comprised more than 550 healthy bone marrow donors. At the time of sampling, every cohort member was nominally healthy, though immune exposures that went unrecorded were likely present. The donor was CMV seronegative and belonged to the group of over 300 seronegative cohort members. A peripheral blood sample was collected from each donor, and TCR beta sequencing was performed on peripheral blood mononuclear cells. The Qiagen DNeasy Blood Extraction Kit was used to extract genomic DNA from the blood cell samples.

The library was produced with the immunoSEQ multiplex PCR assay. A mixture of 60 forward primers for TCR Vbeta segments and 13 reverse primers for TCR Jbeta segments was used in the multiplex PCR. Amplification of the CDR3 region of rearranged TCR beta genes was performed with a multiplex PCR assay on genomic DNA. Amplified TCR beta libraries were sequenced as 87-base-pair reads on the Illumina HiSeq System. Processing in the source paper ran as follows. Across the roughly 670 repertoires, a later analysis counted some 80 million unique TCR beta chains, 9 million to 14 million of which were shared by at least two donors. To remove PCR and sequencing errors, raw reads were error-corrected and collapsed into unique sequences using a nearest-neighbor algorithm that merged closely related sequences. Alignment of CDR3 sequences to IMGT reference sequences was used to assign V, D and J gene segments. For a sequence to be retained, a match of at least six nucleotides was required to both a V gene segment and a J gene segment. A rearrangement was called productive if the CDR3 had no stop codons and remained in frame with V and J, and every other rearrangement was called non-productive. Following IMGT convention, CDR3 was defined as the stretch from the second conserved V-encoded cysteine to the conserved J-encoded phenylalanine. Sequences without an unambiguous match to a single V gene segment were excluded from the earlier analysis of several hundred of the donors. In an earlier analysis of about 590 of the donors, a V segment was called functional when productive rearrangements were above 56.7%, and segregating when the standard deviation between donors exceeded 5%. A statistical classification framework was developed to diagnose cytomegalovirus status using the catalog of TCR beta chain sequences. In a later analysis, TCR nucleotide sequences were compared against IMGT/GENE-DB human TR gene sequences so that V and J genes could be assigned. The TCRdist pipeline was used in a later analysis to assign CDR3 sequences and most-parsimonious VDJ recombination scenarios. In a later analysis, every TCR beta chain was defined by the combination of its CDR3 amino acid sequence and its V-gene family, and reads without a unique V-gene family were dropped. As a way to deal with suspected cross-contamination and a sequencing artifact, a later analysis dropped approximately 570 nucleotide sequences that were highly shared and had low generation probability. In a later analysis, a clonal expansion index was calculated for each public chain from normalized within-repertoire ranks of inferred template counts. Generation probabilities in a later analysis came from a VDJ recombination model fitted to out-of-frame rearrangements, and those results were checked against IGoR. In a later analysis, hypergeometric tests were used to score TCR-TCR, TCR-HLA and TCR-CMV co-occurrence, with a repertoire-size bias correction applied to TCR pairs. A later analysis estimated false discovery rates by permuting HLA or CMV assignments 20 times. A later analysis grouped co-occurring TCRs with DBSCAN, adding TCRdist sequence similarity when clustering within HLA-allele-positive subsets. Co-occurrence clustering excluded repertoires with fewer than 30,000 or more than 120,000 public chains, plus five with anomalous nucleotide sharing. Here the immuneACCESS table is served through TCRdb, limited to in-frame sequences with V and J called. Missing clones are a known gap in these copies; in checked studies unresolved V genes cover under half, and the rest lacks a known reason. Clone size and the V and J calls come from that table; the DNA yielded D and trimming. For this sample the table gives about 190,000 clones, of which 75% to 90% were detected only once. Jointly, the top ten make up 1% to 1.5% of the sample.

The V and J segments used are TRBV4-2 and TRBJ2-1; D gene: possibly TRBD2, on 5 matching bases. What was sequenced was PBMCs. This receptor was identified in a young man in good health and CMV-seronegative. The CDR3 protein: CASSQVFRGEQFF. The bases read TGTGCCAGCAGCCAGGTCTTTCGAGGGGAGCAGTTCTTC.